A single sample gave rise to the 13 T cell receptor beta chains below, sequenced in a study of liver allograft versus peripheral blood T cells. Overall study context: Within transplanted livers, the T cell receptor repertoires were examined and compared against the repertoires present in the peripheral blood of liver transplant recipients.

TCRdb re-called the reads with MiXCR, one entry per CDR3 protein. The table shows fewer than 2,000 distinct CDR3 sequences, with about 16% occurring only once. These receptor sequences come from a human patient who had a liver transplant. Some T cells here may be from the graft donor.

This clonotype is medium-sized (0.01 to 0.1%) by share. V and J are TRBV6-2 or TRBV6-3 and TRBJ1-1, with D possibly being TRBD1 (5 bases). Trimming shortened V by 2 bases and J by 2 bases, and 6 bases separated the two germline ends. This CDR3 has 13 residues. Germline lookup yields CDR1 MNHEY and CDR2 SVGEGT. CDR3 residues: CASSYRDNTEAFF. The DNA of the CDR3 is TGTGCCAGCAGTTACCGGGACAACACTGAAGCTTTCTTT.

This clonotype was detected only a few times. The genes are TRBV2 and TRBJ1-2; 7 bases align to TRBD1. Germline-derived CDR1 and CDR2 are SNHLY and FYNNEI. Losses at the gene ends were 1 base for V and 8 bases for J; bases not matched to a gene: 7. This CDR3 has 14 amino acids. The DNA of the CDR3 is TGTGCCAGCAGTGAAGATGAGAGGGGGCGCGGCTACACCTTC. Translation: CASSEDERGRGYTF. The whole variable domain, remainder taken from reference TRBV2 and TRBJ1-2, is EPEVTQTPSHQVTQMGQEVILRCVPISNHLYFYWYRQILGQKVEFLVSFYNNEISEKSEIFDDQFSVERPDGSNFTLKIRSTKLEDSAMYFCASSEDERGRGYTFGSGTRLTVV.

This clonotype is labeled medium-sized. J is TRBJ2-1 and V is TRBV12-3 or TRBV12-4; the match to TRBD2 covers 16 bases. V lost 4 bases and J lost 7; bases outside the gene matches: 10. This CDR3 spans 18 amino acids. CDR3 sequence: CASSSPGLAGGPRNEQFF. The CDR3 coding sequence is TGTGCCAGCAGTTCACCGGGACTAGCGGGGGGGCCACGGAATGAGCAGTTCTTC.

By share of the sample, this clonotype is medium-sized (0.01 to 0.1%). This sequence joins TRBV15 and TRBJ2-3; D might be TRBD2 (6 bases). Germline-derived CDR1 and CDR2 are LNHNV and YYDKDF (reference sequence). CDR3 length equals 16 residues. Trimming removed 5 bases at V and 2 bases at J, with 17 bases between. This chain's CDR3 is CATSPRGGVDTDTQYF. CDR3 in DNA: TGTGCCACCAGCCCCCGAGGCGGGGTCGACACAGATACGCAGTATTTT.

This clonotype was counted a few times. The rearrangement uses TRBV6-6 and TRBJ2-3; TRBD1 might be the D (7 bases). Germline V gives CDR1 MNHNY, CDR2 SVGAGI (reference sequence). This CDR3 spans 15 amino acids. V was clipped by 9 bases and J by 2 bases, with 18 bases between them. This CDR3 is CASKGRGDPTDTQYF. CDR3 coding DNA: TGTGCCAGTAAAGGCAGGGGGGATCCCACAGATACGCAGTATTTT.

The table lists this clonotype with a few counts. The V call is TRBV6-5, the J call TRBJ2-3, with 13 bases that match TRBD2. The germline gives CDR1 MNHEY, CDR2 SVGAGI. V was clipped by 4 bases and J by 2 bases; unmatched bases: 3. The CDR3 length is 16 residues. CDR3 protein: CASSSGTSGTTDTQYF. The CDR3 bases are TGTGCCAGCAGTTCCGGGACTAGCGGGACCACAGATACGCAGTATTTT.

Only one count was recorded for this clonotype. The chain couples TRBV7-2 to TRBJ2-1, with 9 bases lining up with TRBD2. Germline values: CDR1 SGHTA, CDR2 FQGNSA. The CDR3 spans 14 residues. Trimming cost V 3 bases and J 10 bases; bases outside gene matches: 7. In nucleotides, the CDR3 is TGTGCCAGCAGCTTCGGCGGGGGGGCTAGGGAGCAGTTCTTC. Translated: CASSFGGGAREQFF.

This clonotype has just a few counts. The chain combines TRBV5-6 with TRBJ1-1; 11 bases align to TRBD1. The trim removed 4 bases at V and 5 bases at J, leaving 7 bases unmatched. This CDR3 contains 15 residues. Per germline, CDR1 SGHDT and CDR2 YYEEEE. In DNA, the CDR3 is TGTGCCAGCAGCCGTCGAGGGACAGGGGGAACTGAAGCTTTCTTT. This gives the protein CASSRRGTGGTEAFF.

This clonotype ranks as medium-sized. V gene TRBV7-2 combines with J gene TRBJ1-2; maybe TRBD1 (6 bases). The V end was cut by 5 bases, the J end by 6 bases, with 22 bases between. This CDR3 is built from 16 residues. CDR1 is SGHTA, CDR2 FQGNSA, per germline. The CDR3 loop reads CASSIGGLGGADGYTF. The CDR3 bases are TGTGCCAGCAGCATCGGGGGTCTTGGGGGGGCGGATGGCTACACCTTC.

This clonotype ranks as medium-sized. V gene TRBV5-6 combines with J gene TRBJ1-3; no firm D call. Trimming pared 0 bases from V and 0 bases from J, leaving 4 bases between. The CDR3 runs to 14 residues. Germline loops: CDR1 SGHDT, CDR2 YYEEEE. The CDR3 reads CASSLGYSGNTIYF. The DNA of the CDR3 is TGTGCCAGCAGCTTGGGTTACTCTGGAAACACCATATATTTT.

This clonotype is large within its sample. The rearrangement uses TRBV6-2 or TRBV6-3 and TRBJ1-5, with D unclear. The CDR3 is 13 residues long. The V end was cut by 2 bases, the J end by 1 base, with 3 bases between. The germline V gene has CDR1 MNHEY and CDR2 SVGEGT. The chain's CDR3 is CASSYVSNQPQHF. For the CDR3, the DNA is TGTGCCAGCAGTTACGTCAGCAATCAGCCCCAGCATTTT.

In its sample, this clonotype ranks as medium-sized (0.01 to 0.1%). This chain connects TRBV5-6 to TRBJ1-6; D call uncertain. This CDR3 contains 12 residues. Germline values: CDR1 SGHDT, CDR2 YYEEEE. With 0 bases removed from V and 12 bases from J, the gap between germline ends came to 7 bases. CDR3 sequence: CASSLDTRPLHF. The CDR3 DNA sequence: TGTGCCAGCAGCTTGGATACTAGACCCCTCCACTTT.

This clonotype is classed as large. The V and J genes are TRBV19 and TRBJ1-5; the D is unclear. Trimming removed 6 bases from V and 0 bases from J, with 12 bases in between. Germline V gene sequence: CDR1 LNHDA, CDR2 SQIVND (reference sequence). The CDR3 has 15 amino acids. CDR3: CASSVKGDSNQPQHF. CDR3 bases: TGTGCCAGTAGCGTGAAAGGAGATAGCAATCAGCCCCAGCATTTT.